This T cell receptor (beta chain) was recovered during a study of cytomegalovirus exposure and HLA in healthy donors. The study ran its PCR with 60 Vbeta and 13 Jbeta primers. Sequencing used immunoSEQ multiplex PCR; TCRdb keeps in-frame clones, though not all of them. The data contain more than 90,000 clones, roughly 80% of them singletons. The CDR3 has 16 residues. The germline V gene has CDR1 GTSNPN and CDR2 SVGIG (reference sequence). V dropped 3 bases and J dropped 8; count of bases not matched to a gene: 14. The sample consisted of PBMCs. The J gene is TRBJ2-1, the V gene TRBV30; 9 positions match TRBD2. The receptor was isolated from a man aged 25-40 years in good health and CMV-seropositive. CDR3 coding DNA: TGTGCCTGGAGGTCTAGCGGGGTCTTCGTTGTTGATGAGCAGTTCTTC. Amino acid sequence: CAWRSSGVFVVDEQFF. Based on the CDR3 plus reference TRBV30 and TRBJ2-1, the full variable domain is SQTIHQWPATLVQPVGSPLSLECTVEGTSNPNLYWYRQAAGRGLQLLFYSVGIGQISSEVPQNLSASRPQDRQFILSSKKLLLSDSGFYLCAWRSSGVFVVDEQFFGPGTRLTVL.